Listed below are T cell receptor beta chains from one sample, sequenced in a study of OX40 agonist ivuxolimab in advanced cancers. Measured with immunoSEQ multiplex PCR; TCRdb has only the in-frame clones, and not every one. This table holds about 42,000 clones, 70% to 90% found once. The source was CD4+ or CD8+ T cells sorted from blood, collected in a trial of the OX40 agonist ivuxolimab. The receptor source for this set is an adult with an advanced solid tumor such as melanoma, head and neck, liver or kidney cancer. Each CDR3 is given with its conserved first and last residue. Each record gives: V gene, J gene, D gene, CDR3 protein, CDR3 DNA. The D gene is left open where the match is weak.

TRBV29-1,TRBJ2-2,TRBD2,CSVNMRSSGGGELFF,TGCAGCGTTAACATGCGGTCTAGCGGGGGGGGAGAGCTGTTTTTT
TRBV5-6,TRBJ1-1,.,CASSLGAEAFF,TGTGCCAGCAGCTTGGGGGCTGAAGCTTTCTTT
TRBV29-1,TRBJ1-1,.,CSGKGQFLNTEAFF,TGCAGCGGGAAGGGGCAGTTTCTGAACACTGAAGCTTTCTTT
TRBV19,TRBJ1-4,.,CASSSGGEKLFF,TGTGCCAGTAGTAGTGGAGGGGAAAAACTGTTTTTT
TRBV10-2,TRBJ2-5,TRBD1,CASSESTGRRKETQYF,TGCGCCAGCAGTGAGTCGACAGGGCGACGTAAAGAGACCCAGTACTTC
TRBV5-5,TRBJ2-3,.,CASSSIWAKISTDTQYF,TGTGCCAGCAGCTCTATCTGGGCCAAAATTAGCACAGATACGCAGTATTTT
TRBV5-1,TRBJ2-7,TRBD1,CASSLRQGTLTYEQYF,TGCGCCAGCAGCCTTCGACAGGGCACTCTAACCTACGAGCAGTACTTC
TRBV28,TRBJ2-7,.,CASSLARRGHEQYF,TGTGCCAGCAGTTTGGCACGGCGCGGGCACGAGCAGTACTTC
TRBV6-9,TRBJ2-5,.,CASSYSLAPRAWETQYF,TGTGCCAGCAGTTATAGTTTGGCGCCCAGAGCATGGGAGACCCAGTACTTC
TRBV28,TRBJ1-4,.,CASSYPSERVNEKLFF,TGTGCCAGCAGCTACCCTTCTGAGCGGGTAAATGAAAAACTGTTTTTT
TRBV2,TRBJ2-1,.,CASRGDEQFF,TGTGCCAGCAGGGGCGATGAGCAGTTCTTC
TRBV9,TRBJ2-1,.,CASSVEGAVGNEQFF,TGTGCCAGCAGCGTAGAAGGGGCGGTCGGCAATGAGCAGTTCTTC
TRBV6-6,TRBJ1-1,.,CASSYSTLEAFF,TGTGCCAGCAGTTACTCGACCCTTGAAGCTTTCTTT
TRBV27,TRBJ2-3,TRBD2,CASSLWDSSGGRTDTQYF,TGTGCCAGCAGTTTATGGGATTCTAGCGGGGGCCGCACAGATACGCAGTATTTT
TRBV19,TRBJ2-1,.,CASSIVRGNEQFF,TGTGCCAGTAGTATCGTACGAGGAAATGAGCAGTTCTTC
TRBV7-9,TRBJ2-5,TRBD1,CASSKATGGRETQYF,TGTGCCAGCAGCAAAGCAACAGGGGGAAGAGAGACCCAGTACTTC
TRBV9,TRBJ2-5,.,CASSASRAYTQETQYF,TGTGCCAGCAGCGCATCGCGGGCGTATACCCAAGAGACCCAGTACTTC
TRBV5-4,TRBJ1-4,.,CASSSQGDWSEPTNEKLFF,TGTGCCAGCAGCTCACAGGGCGACTGGTCCGAACCAACTAATGAAAAACTGTTTTTT
TRBV7-2,TRBJ1-1,.,CASSPREYTEAFF,TGTGCCAGCAGCCCCCGGGAGTACACTGAAGCTTTCTTT
TRBV6-5,TRBJ2-1,TRBD2,CASSLRRGGYNEQFF,TGTGCCAGCAGTTTGAGGCGGGGGGGATACAATGAGCAGTTCTTC
TRBV28,TRBJ1-5,TRBD1,CASSLGQYSNQPQHF,TGTGCCAGCAGTTTGGGACAGTATAGCAATCAGCCCCAGCATTTT
TRBV7-9,TRBJ1-6,.,CASSPQDLSYNSPLHF,TGTGCCAGCAGCCCACAAGACCTCTCCTATAATTCACCCCTCCACTTT
TRBV27,TRBJ1-6,.,CASSLGGGTVNSPLHF,TGTGCCAGCAGTTTAGGGGGGGGGACTGTTAATTCACCCCTCCACTTT